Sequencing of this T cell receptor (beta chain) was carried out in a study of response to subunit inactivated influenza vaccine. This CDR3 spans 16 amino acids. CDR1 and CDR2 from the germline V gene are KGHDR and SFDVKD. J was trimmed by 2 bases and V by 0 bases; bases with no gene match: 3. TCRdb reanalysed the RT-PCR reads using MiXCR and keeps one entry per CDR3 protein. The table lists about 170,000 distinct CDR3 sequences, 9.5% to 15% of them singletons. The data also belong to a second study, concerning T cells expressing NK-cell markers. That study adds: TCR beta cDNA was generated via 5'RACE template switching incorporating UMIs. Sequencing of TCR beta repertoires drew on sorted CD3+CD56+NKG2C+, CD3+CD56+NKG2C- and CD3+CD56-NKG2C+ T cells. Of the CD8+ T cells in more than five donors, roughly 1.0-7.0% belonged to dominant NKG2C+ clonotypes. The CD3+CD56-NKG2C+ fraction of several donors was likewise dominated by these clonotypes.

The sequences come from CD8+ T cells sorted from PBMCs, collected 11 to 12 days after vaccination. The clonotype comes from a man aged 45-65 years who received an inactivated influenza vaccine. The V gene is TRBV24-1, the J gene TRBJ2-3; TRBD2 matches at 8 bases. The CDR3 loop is CATSDLPSGHTDTQYF. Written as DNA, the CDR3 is TGTGCCACCAGTGATTTGCCTAGCGGGCACACAGATACGCAGTATTTT.